The 8 T cell receptor beta chains in this list originate from one sample, sequenced in a study of blood T cell repertoires in COVID-19. Only in-frame clones appear in the TCRdb table, and some are missing; sequencing was by immunoSEQ multiplex PCR. The sample holds under 250,000 clones, about 84% seen once. The sequenced sample consisted of peripheral blood. The origin of the receptors is a man older than 75 with acute or convalescent COVID-19.

Here the CDR3 reads CASSLGVAPRGGEKLFF. In nucleotides, the CDR3 is TGCGCCAGCAGCTTGGGCGTGGCCCCTCGAGGGGGTGAAAAACTGTTTTTT. The V and J genes are TRBV5-1 and TRBJ1-4; a weak D match, TRBD1 (6 bases). From germline, CDR1 is SGHRS and CDR2 YFSETQ. CDR3 length: 17 amino acids. The V and J ends lost 0 bases and 7 bases respectively, with 19 bases between them.

The chain employs TRBV15 and TRBJ2-2; TRBD1 matches 7 bases. V was clipped by 0 bases and J by 1 base; unmatched bases: 5. CDR3 size: 17 residues. Germline-derived CDR1 and CDR2 are LNHNV and YYDKDF (reference sequence). Here the CDR3 reads CATSRDRAGGNTGELFF. DNA for the CDR3: TGTGCCACCAGCAGAGATAGAGCAGGGGGGAACACCGGGGAGCTGTTTTTT.

The rearrangement links TRBV5-1 to TRBJ1-4, with 8 bases lining up with TRBD1. The CDR3 contains 16 residues. V shed 4 bases and J 5 bases; nucleotides not matched to a gene: 10. Germline loops: CDR1 SGHRS, CDR2 YFSETQ. This CDR3 reads CASSALTGATNEKLFF. Written as DNA, the CDR3 is TGCGCCAGCAGCGCCCTGACAGGGGCCACGAATGAAAAACTGTTTTTT.

This clone appeared once. The chain recombines TRBV5-1 with TRBJ1-5, with D possibly TRBD1 on 6 matching bases. This CDR3 spans 14 amino acids. Deletions cut 5 bases from V and 3 bases from J, with 12 bases between. CDR1 and CDR2 (germline): SGHRS, YFSETQ. CDR3 in DNA: TGCGCCAGCAGTTTAACAGGGAACAATCAGCCCCAGCATTTT. Its translation: CASSLTGNNQPQHF.

In this sample, this clone turned up a few times. V gene TRBV4-3 combines with J gene TRBJ1-5; D gene ambiguous. The CDR3 runs to 13 residues. Trimming pared 0 bases from V and 3 bases from J, leaving 3 bases between. The germline CDR1 and CDR2 sequences are LGHNA and YSLEER. The CDR3 here is CASSQDLNQPQHF. The CDR3 DNA is TGCGCCAGCAGCCAAGATCTCAATCAGCCCCAGCATTTT.

The CDR3 sequence is CASSLLGQVNYGYTF. The CDR3 DNA reads TGTGCCAGCAGCCTACTTGGACAGGTTAACTATGGCTACACCTTC. This rearrangement joins TRBV4-2 to TRBJ1-2, with TRBD1 identical over 7 bases. Germline trimming cut 4 bases from V and 1 base from J; bases unmatched to any gene: 6. Germline V gives CDR1 LGHNA, CDR2 YNFKEQ. This CDR3 comprises 15 residues.

V and J are TRBV2 and TRBJ2-3; D is perhaps TRBD1 (6 bases). The germline gives CDR1 SNHLY, CDR2 FYNNEI. The CDR3 is 16 amino acids. V was pared by 6 bases and J by 2 bases, with 18 bases between. For the CDR3, the DNA is TGTGCCAGCAGCGATCCGGGACATCTTACCACAGATACGCAGTATTTT. Amino acids: CASSDPGHLTTDTQYF.

In its sample, this clone was seen once. J is TRBJ2-3 and V is TRBV5-1; a weak D match, TRBD1 (5 bases). This CDR3 has 15 residues. Per the germline V gene, CDR1 is SGHRS and CDR2 is YFSETQ. Trimming pared 5 bases from V and 4 bases from J, leaving 17 bases between. CDR3 in amino acids: CASSKGPTGPDTQYF. The CDR3 nucleotides are TGCGCCAGCAGTAAAGGACCCACAGGACCAGATACGCAGTATTTT.